These T cell receptor beta chains were read from a single sample in a study of prognosis after radiotherapy for stage I lung cancer. TCRdb passed the multiplex PCR reads through MiXCR, listing each CDR3 protein once. The sample records about 26,000 distinct CDR3 sequences, 25% to 35% being singletons. This specimen was PBMCs, taken before or after stereotactic body radiation therapy (not recorded which). These receptors were collected from a donor over 45 with non-small cell lung cancer. Both conserved end residues are part of each CDR3. The D gene is left open where the match is weak. Size is omitted from some rows. Given values are once, few, many or a class for expanded clones.

clone_size	j_call	d_call	v_call	cdr3_nt	cdr3_aa
-	TRBJ1-2	TRBD1	TRBV5-1	TGCGCCAGCAGCGCCATACAGGGGGCGCAAGGCTACACCTTC	CASSAIQGAQGYTF
-	TRBJ2-7	TRBD1	TRBV15	TGTGCCACCAGCAGAACAGGGGCGGGCGAGCAGTACTTC	CATSRTGAGEQYF
-	TRBJ1-5	-	TRBV7-8	TGTGCCAGCAGCCTGAAACCCCCCCAGGGGATGGCAGATACGCAGCATTTT	CASSLKPPQGMADTQHF
-	TRBJ2-7	-	TRBV6-1	TGTGCCAGCAGCGATCGGGTAATCTCCTACGAGCAGTACTTC	CASSDRVISYEQYF
-	TRBJ2-3	TRBD2	TRBV20-1	TGCAGTGCTAGAGAAGTAGCGGGGGATTTCCCAGATACGCAGTATTTT	CSAREVAGDFPDTQYF
few	TRBJ1-2	-	TRBV6-2/TRBV6-3	TGTGCCAGCAGTTACTTTTCCGAGGCCGGACAGGGCTACACCTTC	CASSYFSEAGQGYTF
once	TRBJ2-7	-	TRBV29-1	TGCAGCGTTGATTTTTTTGCGGGGACCGAGCAGTACTTC	CSVDFFAGTEQYF
few	TRBJ1-1	TRBD1	TRBV3-1	TGTGCCAGCAGCCATATGACAGGGGTGAACACTGAAGCTTTCTTT	CASSHMTGVNTEAFF
many	TRBJ1-4	TRBD1	TRBV4-1	TGCGCCAGCAGCCAGCTACAGGGGTCTAATGAAAAACTGTTTTTT	CASSQLQGSNEKLFF
many	TRBJ2-3	-	TRBV11-2	TGTGCCAGCAGCGGACCCGGGGTGGGCACAGATACGCAGTATTTT	CASSGPGVGTDTQYF
many	TRBJ1-5	-	TRBV11-2	TGTGCCAGCAGCTCCATAGAAGATCAGCCCCAGCATTTT	CASSSIEDQPQHF
many	TRBJ1-1	-	TRBV6-1	TGTGCCAGCTTGGGACTGCGATTAAGGACTGAAGCTTTCTTT	CASLGLRLRTEAFF
many	TRBJ1-6	TRBD1	TRBV30	TGTGCCTGGAGTTTAGGGACAGTAAACCTCAATTCACCCCTCCACTTT	CAWSLGTVNLNSPLHF
many	TRBJ2-7	-	TRBV14	TGTGCCAGCAGCCCTATAGCGAGCTACGAGCAGTACTTC	CASSPIASYEQYF
many	TRBJ1-4	-	TRBV7-9	TGTGCCAGCAGCTATTCCAACGGAGCAACTAATGAAAAACTGTTTTTT	CASSYSNGATNEKLFF
-	TRBJ1-2	-	TRBV28	TGTGCCAGCAGTTCTTTTGCCCGGTCATATGGCTACACCTTC	CASSSFARSYGYTF
-	TRBJ1-1	-	TRBV6-1	TGTGCCAGCAGTGAGGGGGTTGGAGCTTTCTTT	CASSEGVGAFF
many	TRBJ1-6	TRBD1	TRBV7-8	TGTGCCAGCAGCCCCAATTGGGACAGTGCTAATTCACCCCTCCACTTT	CASSPNWDSANSPLHF
many	TRBJ2-7	TRBD1	TRBV20-1	TGCAGTGCTGGGGCCTGGGACAGGCTGAGCGAGCAGTACTTC	CSAGAWDRLSEQYF
many	TRBJ2-2	-	TRBV5-8	TGTGCCAGCAGCTTGAATCGGGGCAGGACGACGAACACCGGGGAGCTGTTTTTT	CASSLNRGRTTNTGELFF
many	TRBJ2-3	-	TRBV19	TGTGCCAGTAGTTGGACTATCACAGATACGCAGTATTTT	CASSWTITDTQYF
many	TRBJ2-7	-	TRBV4-1	TGCGCCAGCAGCCTGTGGGTAGTGGGCCGCGAGCAGTACTTC	CASSLWVVGREQYF
many	TRBJ2-7	-	TRBV18	TGTGCCAGCTCACCCTCGGACACTTCCTACGAGCAGTACTTC	CASSPSDTSYEQYF
many	TRBJ1-2	-	TRBV6-1	TGTGCCAGCAGTGTTCGACCCTATGGCTACACCTTC	CASSVRPYGYTF
many	TRBJ2-1	-	TRBV5-6	TGTGCCAGCAGCTTTGAAGGGAATGAGCAGTTCTTC	CASSFEGNEQFF
-	TRBJ2-7	-	TRBV27	TGTGCAAGCAGTCCCGTTTCCTGGGCCTTGCTTCCCTACGAGCAGTACTTC	CASSPVSWALLPYEQYF
-	TRBJ2-3	-	TRBV4-2	TGTGCCAGCAGCCAAACAACCAGGCCCGGCACAGATACGCAGTATTTT	CASSQTTRPGTDTQYF
-	TRBJ2-1	-	TRBV20-1	TGCAGTGCTAGAGGGGGGGACAATGAGCAGTTCTTC	CSARGGDNEQFF